The 12 T cell receptor beta chains listed next were all sequenced from one sample in a study of cytomegalovirus exposure and HLA in healthy donors. The PCR made use of 60 Vbeta and 13 Jbeta primers. Here immunoSEQ multiplex PCR was the method, and the copy in TCRdb shows in-frame clones only, minus some. The repertoire has 100,000 or so clones, roughly 69% of them found once; the top ten carry 2% to 2.5%. The source material was PBMCs. The receptors stem from a human donor in good health.

V usage is TRBV28 and J usage is TRBJ2-5, with TRBD2 matching over 11 bases. CDR3 length equals 17 residues. Germline V gene data show CDR1 as MDHEN and CDR2 as SYDVKM. The trim removed 4 bases at V and 5 bases at J, leaving 12 bases unmatched. The CDR3 is CASSYPSGRRAKETQYF. Written as DNA, the CDR3 is TGTGCCAGCAGTTATCCTAGCGGGAGGAGAGCGAAGGAGACCCAGTACTTC.

The chain couples TRBV11-3 to TRBJ2-1; 14 bases are shared with TRBD2. From germline, CDR1 is SGHNT and CDR2 YENEEA. This CDR3 comprises 18 residues. J was trimmed by 4 bases and V by 5 bases; bases with no gene match: 10. The CDR3 reads CASSPRTGTSGGYNEQFF. The CDR3 DNA sequence: TGTGCCAGCAGCCCCCGAACCGGGACTAGCGGGGGTTACAATGAGCAGTTCTTC.

This CDR3 is CASNFYEQYF. In nucleotides, the CDR3 is TGCGCCAGCAACTTCTACGAGCAGTACTTC. The chain uses TRBV10-1 and TRBJ2-7; D gene uncertain. The CDR3 consists of 10 residues. Per the germline V gene, CDR1 is WNHNN and CDR2 is SYGVQD (reference sequence). Trimming removed 7 bases at V and 3 bases at J, with 4 bases between.

This chain joins TRBV5-6 and TRBJ2-3; the D is unclear. V was pared by 1 base and J by 1 base, with 7 bases between. The germline V gene has CDR1 SGHDT and CDR2 YYEEEE. This CDR3 region has 14 residues. CDR3 amino acids: CASSLSGRTDTQYF. CDR3 coding DNA: TGTGCCAGCAGCTTGTCTGGCCGCACAGATACGCAGTATTTT.

The rearrangement uses TRBV5-4 and TRBJ2-2, with TRBD2 matching 10 bases. CDR1 is SGHNT, CDR2 YYREEE, per germline (reference sequence). This CDR3 has 17 amino acids. Trimming at V came to 9 bases and at J to 4 bases, leaving 15 bases not matched to a gene. CDR3 nucleotides: TGTGCCACCCAACTAGCGGGACCATTTCGTGGCACCGGGGAGCTGTTTTTT. This codes for CATQLAGPFRGTGELFF.

J is TRBJ1-4 and V is TRBV11-2; TRBD1 agrees at 7 bases. The CDR3 spans 14 residues. With 3 bases clipped from V and 8 bases from J, the junction kept 6 bases outside the gene matches. Germline values: CDR1 SGHAT, CDR2 FQNNGV. The CDR3 nucleotides are TGTGCCAGCAGCTTTGAGGGGGCTAGAGAAAAACTGTTTTTT. Protein product: CASSFEGAREKLFF.

This clone occurred once. V usage is TRBV19 and J usage is TRBJ1-1, with D hard to call. The CDR3 extends over 14 amino acids. Germline assignment: CDR1 LNHDA and CDR2 SQIVND (reference sequence). V lost 3 bases, J lost 3 bases, and 11 bases lay in between. The CDR3 region is CASSMQVEHTEAFF. Written as DNA, the CDR3 is TGTGCCAGTAGTATGCAGGTTGAGCACACTGAAGCTTTCTTT.

The chain carries TRBV10-3 and TRBJ2-5, with D perhaps TRBD1 (7 bases). Germline CDR1 and CDR2: ENHRY and SYGVKD. This CDR3 is built from 14 residues. V lost 2 bases and J lost 4, with 11 bases in between. This CDR3 reads CAISELQGGETQYF. In nucleotides, the CDR3 is TGTGCCATCAGTGAGCTGCAGGGGGGAGAGACCCAGTACTTC.

V and J are TRBV6-6 and TRBJ1-1; no reliable D call. With 7 bases removed from V and 5 bases from J, the gap between germline ends came to 11 bases. Germline lookup yields CDR1 MNHNY and CDR2 SVGAGI (reference sequence). The length of the CDR3 is 12 residues. CDR3 sequence: CASTAWQTEAFF. CDR3 nucleotide sequence: TGTGCCAGCACCGCTTGGCAGACTGAAGCTTTCTTT.

The genes are TRBV6-1 and TRBJ1-4, with 9 bases fitting TRBD1. CDR1 MNHNS and CDR2 SASEGT come from the germline V gene. Trimming at V came to 5 bases and at J to 12 bases, leaving 10 bases not matched to a gene. The CDR3 spans 14 residues. DNA of the CDR3: TGTGCCAGCAGTACGGGCGGGGGACAGGGAGAACTGTTTTTT. This translates into CASSTGGGQGELFF.

This clone came up once. V is TRBV5-1 and J is TRBJ2-7; TRBD1 aligns across 8 bases. The germline gives CDR1 SGHRS, CDR2 YFSETQ. The CDR3 length is 14 residues. Trimming removed 3 bases from V and 2 bases from J; junction bases left unmatched: 4. The CDR3 protein is CASSSGTGAYEQYF. The DNA of the CDR3 is TGCGCCAGCAGCTCTGGGACAGGAGCCTACGAGCAGTACTTC.

The genes are TRBV27 and TRBJ2-7; 7 nucleotides line up with TRBD2. The CDR3 loop spans 16 amino acids. Germline CDR1 is MNHEY and CDR2 is SMNVEV (reference sequence). After removal of 5 bases from V and 2 bases from J, the junction contained 12 bases not matched to a gene. The CDR3 protein is CASSHMRRERTYEQYF. The CDR3 DNA follows: TGTGCCAGCAGTCACATGAGGCGGGAGCGTACCTACGAGCAGTACTTC.